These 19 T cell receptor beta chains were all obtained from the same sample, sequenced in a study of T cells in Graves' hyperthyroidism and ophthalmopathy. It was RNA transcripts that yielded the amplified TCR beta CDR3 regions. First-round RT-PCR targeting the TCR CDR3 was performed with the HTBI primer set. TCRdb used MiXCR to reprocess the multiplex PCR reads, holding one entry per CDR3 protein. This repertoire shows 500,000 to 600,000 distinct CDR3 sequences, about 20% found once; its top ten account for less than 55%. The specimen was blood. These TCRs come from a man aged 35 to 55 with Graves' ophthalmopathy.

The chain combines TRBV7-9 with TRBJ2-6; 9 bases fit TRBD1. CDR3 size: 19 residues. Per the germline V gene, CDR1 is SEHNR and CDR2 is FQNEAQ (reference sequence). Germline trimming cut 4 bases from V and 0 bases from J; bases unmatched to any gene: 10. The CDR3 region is CASSSEYRGRSSGANVLTF. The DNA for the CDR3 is TGTGCCAGCAGCTCCGAGTACAGGGGGCGAAGCTCTGGGGCCAACGTCCTGACTTTC.

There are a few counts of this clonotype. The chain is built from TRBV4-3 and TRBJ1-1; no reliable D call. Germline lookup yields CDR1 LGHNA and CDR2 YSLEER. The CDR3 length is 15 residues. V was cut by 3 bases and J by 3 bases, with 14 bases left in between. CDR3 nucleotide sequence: TGCGCCAGCAGCCATGACCTATCCCCGGACACTGAAGCTTTCTTT. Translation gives CASSHDLSPDTEAFF.

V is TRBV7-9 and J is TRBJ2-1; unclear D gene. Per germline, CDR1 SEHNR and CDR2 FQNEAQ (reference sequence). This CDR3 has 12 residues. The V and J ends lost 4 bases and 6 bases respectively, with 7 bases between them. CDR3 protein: CASSSNGNEQFF. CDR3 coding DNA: TGTGCCAGCAGCTCGAATGGCAATGAGCAGTTCTTC.

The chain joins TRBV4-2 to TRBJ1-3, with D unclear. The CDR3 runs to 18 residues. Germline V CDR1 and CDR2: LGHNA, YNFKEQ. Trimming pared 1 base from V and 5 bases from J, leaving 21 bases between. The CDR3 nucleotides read TGTGCCAGCAGCCAAGGGTTTCCGGGAGCCCGTGGAAGAAACACCATATATTTT. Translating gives CASSQGFPGARGRNTIYF.

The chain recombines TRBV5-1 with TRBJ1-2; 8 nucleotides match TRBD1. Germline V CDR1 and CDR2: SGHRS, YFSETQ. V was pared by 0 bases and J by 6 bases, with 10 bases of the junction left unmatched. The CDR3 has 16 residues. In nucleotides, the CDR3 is TGCGCCAGCAGCTTGGGGATCTGGGACAGGTACCATGGCTACACCTTC. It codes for CASSLGIWDRYHGYTF.

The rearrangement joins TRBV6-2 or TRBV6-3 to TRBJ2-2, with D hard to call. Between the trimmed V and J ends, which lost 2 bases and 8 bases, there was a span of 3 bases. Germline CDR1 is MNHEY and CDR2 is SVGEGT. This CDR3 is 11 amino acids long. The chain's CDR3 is CASSYGGELFF. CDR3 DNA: TGTGCCAGCAGTTACGGGGGGGAGCTGTTTTTT.

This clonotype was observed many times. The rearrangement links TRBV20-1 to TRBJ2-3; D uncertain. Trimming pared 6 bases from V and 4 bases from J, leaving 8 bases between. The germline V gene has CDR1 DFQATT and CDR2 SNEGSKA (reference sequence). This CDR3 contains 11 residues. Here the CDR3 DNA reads TGCAGTGCCATACACCCAGATACGCAGTATTTT. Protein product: CSAIHPDTQYF.

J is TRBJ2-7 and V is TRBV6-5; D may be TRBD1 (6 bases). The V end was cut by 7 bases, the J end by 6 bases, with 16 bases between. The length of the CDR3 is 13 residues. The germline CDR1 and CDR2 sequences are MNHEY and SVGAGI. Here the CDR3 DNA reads TGTGCCAGCAATTCGCAACAGGGTGCCGAGCAGTACTTC. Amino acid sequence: CASNSQQGAEQYF.

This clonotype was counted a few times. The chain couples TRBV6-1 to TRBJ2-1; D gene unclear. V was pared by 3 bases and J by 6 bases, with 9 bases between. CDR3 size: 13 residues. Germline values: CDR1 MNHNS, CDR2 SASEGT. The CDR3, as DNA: TGTGCCAGCAGTGACCGCATGGGCAATGAGCAGTTCTTC. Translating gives CASSDRMGNEQFF.

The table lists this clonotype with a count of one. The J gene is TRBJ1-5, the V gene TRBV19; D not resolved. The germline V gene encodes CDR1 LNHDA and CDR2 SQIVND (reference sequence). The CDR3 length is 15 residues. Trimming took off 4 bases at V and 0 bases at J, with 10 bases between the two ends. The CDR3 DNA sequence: TGTGCCAGTAGTACCGGACGGGTTAGCAATCAGCCCCAGCATTTT. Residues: CASSTGRVSNQPQHF.

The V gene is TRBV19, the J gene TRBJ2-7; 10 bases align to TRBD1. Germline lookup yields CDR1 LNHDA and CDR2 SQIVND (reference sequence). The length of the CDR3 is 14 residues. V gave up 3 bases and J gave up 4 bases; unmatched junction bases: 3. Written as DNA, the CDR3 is TGTGCCAGTAGTATGACAGGGGGCGATTACGAGCAGTACTTC. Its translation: CASSMTGGDYEQYF.

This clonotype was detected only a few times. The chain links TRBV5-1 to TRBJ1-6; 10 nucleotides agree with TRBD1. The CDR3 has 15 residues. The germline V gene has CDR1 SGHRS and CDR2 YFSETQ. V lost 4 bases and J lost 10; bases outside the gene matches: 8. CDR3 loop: CASSDGTGAVSPLHF. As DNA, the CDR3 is TGCGCCAGCAGCGACGGGACAGGGGCGGTGTCACCCCTCCACTTT.

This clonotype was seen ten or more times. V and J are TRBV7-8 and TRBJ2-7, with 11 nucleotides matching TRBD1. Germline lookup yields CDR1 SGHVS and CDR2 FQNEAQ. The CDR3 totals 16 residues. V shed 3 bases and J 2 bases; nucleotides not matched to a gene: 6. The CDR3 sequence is CASSFSGQGATYEQYF. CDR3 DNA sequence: TGTGCCAGCAGCTTCAGCGGACAGGGGGCCACCTACGAGCAGTACTTC.

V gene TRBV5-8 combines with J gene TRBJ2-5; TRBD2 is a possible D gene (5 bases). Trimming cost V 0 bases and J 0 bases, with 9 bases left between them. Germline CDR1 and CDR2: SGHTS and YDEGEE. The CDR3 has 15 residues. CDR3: CASSLAGKYQETQYF. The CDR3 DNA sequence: TGTGCCAGCAGCTTGGCGGGGAAGTACCAAGAGACCCAGTACTTC.

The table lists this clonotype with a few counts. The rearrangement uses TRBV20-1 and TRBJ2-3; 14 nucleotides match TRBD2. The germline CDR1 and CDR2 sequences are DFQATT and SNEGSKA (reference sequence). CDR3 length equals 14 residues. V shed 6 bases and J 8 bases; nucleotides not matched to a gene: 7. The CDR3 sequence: CSARLAGGPGTQYF. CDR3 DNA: TGCAGTGCCCGACTAGCGGGAGGGCCGGGTACGCAGTATTTT.

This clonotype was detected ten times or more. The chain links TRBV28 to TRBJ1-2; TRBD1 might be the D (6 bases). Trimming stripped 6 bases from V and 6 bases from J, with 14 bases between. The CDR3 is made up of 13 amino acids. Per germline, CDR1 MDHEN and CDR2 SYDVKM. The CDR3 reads CASSPQQGNGYTF. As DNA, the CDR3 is TGTGCCAGCAGCCCTCAGCAGGGGAATGGCTACACCTTC.

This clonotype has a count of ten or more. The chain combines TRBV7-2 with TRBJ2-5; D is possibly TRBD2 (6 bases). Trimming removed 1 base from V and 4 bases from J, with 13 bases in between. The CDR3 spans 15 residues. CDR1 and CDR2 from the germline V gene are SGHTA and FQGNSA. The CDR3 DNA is TGTGCCAGCAGCTTAGTTGGGGGAGGTGGAGAGACCCAGTACTTC. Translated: CASSLVGGGGETQYF.

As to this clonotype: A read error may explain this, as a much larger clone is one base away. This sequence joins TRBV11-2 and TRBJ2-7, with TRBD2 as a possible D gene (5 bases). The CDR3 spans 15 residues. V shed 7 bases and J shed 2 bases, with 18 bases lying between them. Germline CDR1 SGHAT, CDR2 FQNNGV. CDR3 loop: CASTISSGGPYEQYF. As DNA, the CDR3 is TGTGCCAGCACTATCTCCAGCGGCGGCCCCTACGAGCAGTACTTC.

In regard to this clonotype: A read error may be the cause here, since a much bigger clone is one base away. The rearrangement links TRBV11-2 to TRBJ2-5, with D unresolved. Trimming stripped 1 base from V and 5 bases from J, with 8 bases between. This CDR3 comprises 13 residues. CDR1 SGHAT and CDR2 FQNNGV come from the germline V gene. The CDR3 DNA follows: TGTGCCAGCAGCTTAGCCCCAGCTGAGACCCAGTACTTC. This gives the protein CASSLAPAETQYF.